These T cell receptor beta chains were read from a single sample in a study of cytomegalovirus exposure and HLA in healthy donors. The protocol was immunoSEQ multiplex PCR, while the TCRdb copy is restricted to in-frame clones and leaves out a portion. The sample includes some 130,000 clones, approximately 84% of them seen just once. The sequenced sample consisted of PBMCs. The receptors derive from a woman aged 40 to 50 in good health and CMV-seronegative. Each CDR3 is given with its conserved first and last residue. A D gene is named only where the DNA matches it firmly. Expanded clones get a size class; other rows say once, few or many, or leave the size out.

TRBJ2-7 TRBV4-1 - - TGCGCCAGCAGCCACCCCCCCGAGGAGGGGACGTTCGGCGAGCAGTACTTC CASSHPPEEGTFGEQYF
TRBJ1-2 TRBV28 TRBD1 - TGTGCCAGCACCCGACAGGGAAGGTCCGTCGGCTACACCTTC CASTRQGRSVGYTF
TRBJ2-5 TRBV11-2 - once TGTGCCAGCAGCCCCACAGGGCTGGAGACCCAGTACTTC CASSPTGLETQYF
TRBJ2-3 TRBV7-9 TRBD2 - TGTTCCAGCAGCTTGTCTAGCGGTCCTAGCACAGATACGCAGTATTTT CSSSLSSGPSTDTQYF
TRBJ1-4 TRBV2 - - TGTGCCAGCCAGTCAGGAACAGGGCGAGAAAAACTGTTTTTT CASQSGTGREKLFF
TRBJ2-1 TRBV5-1 TRBD2 - TGCGCCAGCAGCCCGATGGTAGCGGGAGGGGAGAATGAGCAGTTCTTC CASSPMVAGGENEQFF
TRBJ2-1 TRBV7-6 TRBD2 - TGTGCCAGCAGCAACTCCGGGACTAGCGGGAGAAGCGCCTACAATGAGCAGTTCTTC CASSNSGTSGRSAYNEQFF
TRBJ2-3 TRBV6-4 TRBD1 - TGTGCCAGCAGTGCGAGGGGACAGGGTACCACAGATACGCAGTATTTT CASSARGQGTTDTQYF
TRBJ2-2 TRBV19 - few TGTGCCAGTAATTATCAGGGGGAGCTGTTTTTT CASNYQGELFF
TRBJ2-5 TRBV28 TRBD1 - TGTGCCAGCAGTTCGGGACAGGGTAGACAAGAGACCCAGTACTTC CASSSGQGRQETQYF
TRBJ1-2 TRBV7-2 TRBD1 - TGTGCCAGCAGCTTAGGAGCTTCGGGGACAGCCTATGGCTACACCTTC CASSLGASGTAYGYTF
TRBJ2-7 TRBV5-6 - - TGTGCCAGCAGCGCGCGATATATCTACGAGCAGTACTTC CASSARYIYEQYF
TRBJ2-1 TRBV15 TRBD2 - TGTGCCACCAGCAGAGGTGTTCTAGCGGGAGGTGGGAATGAGCAGTTCTTC CATSRGVLAGGGNEQFF
TRBJ1-5 TRBV29-1 TRBD1 - TGCAGCGCTGAGGGACAGGCGGGTCAGCCCCAGCATTTT CSAEGQAGQPQHF
TRBJ2-2 TRBV9 TRBD2 - TGTGCCAGCAGATTTAGCGGGGTGGGGGCCGGGGAGCTGTTTTTT CASRFSGVGAGELFF
TRBJ1-4 TRBV5-1 - - TGCGCCAGCAGCTTGCAGGCAACTAATGAAAAACTGTTTTTT CASSLQATNEKLFF
TRBJ1-4 TRBV2 TRBD1 - TGTGCCAGCAGCCGGGACAGTAATGAAAAACTGTTTTTT CASSRDSNEKLFF
TRBJ2-7 TRBV5-1 - - TGCGCCAGCAAACCAGATGGACTTTCCTACGAGCAGTACTTC CASKPDGLSYEQYF
TRBJ1-6 TRBV9 - - TGTGCCAGCAGCGAGGGCCCGGGGTATAATTCACCCCTCCACTTT CASSEGPGYNSPLHF
TRBJ2-5 TRBV7-9 - - TGTGCCAGCAGCTTAGCCGGCCGGGGCCAGTACTTC CASSLAGRGQYF
TRBJ1-4 TRBV4-1 TRBD1 - TGCGCCAGCAGCCAAGACGTAGGGACAGGGCGGGAAAAACTGTTTTTT CASSQDVGTGREKLFF